These 24 T cell receptor beta chains came from one sample sequenced in a study of beta chain features in type 1 diabetes. Sequenced material consisted of expressed TCRB transcripts (all of the isolated RNA was reverse transcribed). Repertoires were generated with immunoSEQ multiplex PCR, while TCRdb's copy carries only in-frame clones and drops some. The table includes about 320,000 clones, around 15% detected once. Sequencing was performed on central memory CD4+ T cells from blood. The origin of the receptors is a man aged 25-45 years in good health.

This clone was seen a few times. The CDR3 region has the DNA TGTGCTAGCGCCAGCGGGAGGGCCCCCGGGGAGCTGTTTTTT. It yields the protein CASASGRAPGELFF. This rearrangement joins TRBV7-2 to TRBJ2-2; 10 bases agree with TRBD2. This CDR3 has 14 amino acids. Germline CDR1 is SGHTA and CDR2 is FQGNSA.

The V and J genes are TRBV27 and TRBJ2-1; no firm D call. CDR3 length: 17 amino acids. Per the germline V gene, CDR1 is MNHEY and CDR2 is SMNVEV (reference sequence). V lost 5 bases, J lost 0 bases, and 17 bases lay in between. This chain's CDR3 is CASSLTWGSSSYNEQFF. In DNA form, the CDR3 reads TGTGCCAGCAGTCTTACGTGGGGATCAAGCTCCTACAATGAGCAGTTCTTC.

The chain uses TRBV2 and TRBJ2-4; D is ambiguous. The V and J ends lost 7 bases and 10 bases respectively, with 11 bases between them. Germline CDR1 reads SNHLY; CDR2 reads FYNNEI. This CDR3 comprises 11 residues. CDR3 sequence reads: CASKASGIQYF. The CDR3 nucleotides read TGTGCCAGCAAGGCTTCAGGTATTCAGTACTTC. The full variable domain, completed using reference TRBV2 and TRBJ2-4, is EPEVTQTPSHQVTQMGQEVILRCVPISNHLYFYWYRQILGQKVEFLVSFYNNEISEKSEIFDDQFSVERPDGSNFTLKIRSTKLEDSAMYFCASKASGIQYFGAGTRLSVL.

In this sample, this clone turned up a few times. Different DNA sequences within this sample yield the same CDR3. This rearrangement joins TRBV11-2 to TRBJ2-5, with D uncertain. V lost 1 base and J 1 base, leaving 4 bases between the germline ends. In germline, CDR1 is SGHAT, CDR2 FQNNGV. This CDR3 contains 13 residues. The CDR3 bases are TGTGCCAGCAGCTTAGGCCGCCAAGAGACCCAGTACTTC. It yields the protein CASSLGRQETQYF.

The chain joins TRBV19 to TRBJ1-4, with D possibly TRBD1 on 6 matching bases. The germline V gene has CDR1 LNHDA and CDR2 SQIVND (reference sequence). The CDR3 contains 16 residues. V was cut by 3 bases and J by 8 bases, with 19 bases left in between. Here the CDR3 DNA reads TGTGCCAGTAGTATCGAGGGGGGCAGTCGATCCGAAAAACTGTTTTTT. Its translation is CASSIEGGSRSEKLFF.

This clone was seen more than once but under ten times. The CDR3 sequence: CASSRDGDGYTF. CDR3 bases: TGTGCCAGCAGTCGGGATGGGGATGGCTACACCTTC. V usage is TRBV6-5 and J usage is TRBJ1-2; D gene uncertain. Looked up from germline, CDR1 is MNHEY and CDR2 is SVGAGI. V lost 5 bases and J lost 6, with 10 bases in between. This CDR3 has 12 residues.

This clone was counted ten times or more. This chain connects TRBV4-1 to TRBJ2-1; 13 bases align to TRBD2. With V trimmed by 1 base and J by 4 bases, 7 bases remained unmatched. Germline CDR1 reads MGHRA; CDR2 reads YSYEKL. This CDR3 has 18 residues. The CDR3, as DNA: TGCGCCAGCAGCCAAGTACTAACTAGCGGGAGGGAATACAATGAGCAGTTCTTC. Translated, it gives CASSQVLTSGREYNEQFF.

This clone has just a few counts. The V gene is TRBV5-1, the J gene TRBJ1-1, with a tentative D call TRBD1 (5 bases). This CDR3 spans 14 amino acids. V was shortened by 0 bases and J by 2 bases, with 8 bases between the two germline ends. Germline CDR1 is SGHRS and CDR2 is YFSETQ. CDR3 loop: CASSLETVNTEAFF. The CDR3 bases are TGCGCCAGCAGCTTGGAGACAGTTAACACTGAAGCTTTCTTT. The whole variable domain, remainder taken from reference TRBV5-1 and TRBJ1-1, is KAGVTQTPRYLIKTRGQQVTLSCSPISGHRSVSWYQQTPGQGLQFLFEYFSETQRNKGNFPGRFSGRQFSNSRSEMNVSTLELGDSALYLCASSLETVNTEAFFGQGTRLTVV.

This clone was picked up a small number of times. V is TRBV30 and J is TRBJ2-3; D gene ambiguous. This CDR3 has 11 amino acids. Germline CDR1 and CDR2: GTSNPN and SVGIG (reference sequence). V was pared by 1 base and J by 4 bases, with 3 bases between. CDR3 amino acids: CAWSGPDTQYF. The CDR3 nucleotides read TGTGCCTGGAGTGGCCCAGATACGCAGTATTTT.

This clone was detected only once. The V call is TRBV7-2, the J call TRBJ1-1; TRBD1 matches at 12 bases. CDR1 and CDR2 (germline): SGHTA, FQGNSA. V trimming: 4 bases; J trimming: 1 base; junction bases outside the gene matches: 10. The CDR3 loop spans 18 amino acids. In DNA form, the CDR3 reads TGTGCCAGCAGCTCGCCGAGGGGGACAGGGGGCGCGAACACTGAAGCTTTCTTT. Amino acids: CASSSPRGTGGANTEAFF.

A few counts support this clone. The V and J genes are TRBV11-2 and TRBJ2-1, with D maybe TRBD2 (5 bases). Germline V lookup: CDR1 SGHAT, CDR2 FQNNGV. The ends were cut back, 1 base at V and 10 bases at J, with 17 bases in the middle. This CDR3 is 15 amino acids long. CDR3: CASSLGRPDGREQFF. The CDR3 DNA reads TGTGCCAGCAGCTTAGGGCGACCAGATGGGAGAGAGCAGTTCTTC.

The J gene is TRBJ2-5, the V gene TRBV6-1; 11 nucleotides line up with TRBD2. This CDR3 region has 16 residues. The V gene's germline CDR1 is MNHNS and CDR2 SASEGT. V lost 4 bases and J lost 3; bases outside the gene matches: 7. CDR3 sequence: CASSARSGGAKETQYF. CDR3 bases: TGTGCCAGCAGTGCCCGTAGCGGGGGGGCCAAAGAGACCCAGTACTTC.

This clone was observed a few times. The CDR3, as DNA: TGTGCCAGCAGCTTAGTAATTGGGACAGATTATGGCTACACCTTC. This encodes CASSLVIGTDYGYTF. The gene calls are TRBV11-2 and TRBJ1-2; TRBD1 matches at 7 bases. Germline CDR1 reads SGHAT; CDR2 reads FQNNGV. The CDR3 consists of 15 residues. The V segment lost 1 base and the J segment 5 bases; nucleotides outside the gene matches: 7.

This chain connects TRBV19 to TRBJ1-5, with TRBD1 as a possible D gene (5 bases). The germline V gene encodes CDR1 LNHDA and CDR2 SQIVND (reference sequence). V was clipped by 7 bases and J by 1 base, with 20 bases between them. The CDR3 has 17 residues. CDR3 bases: TGTGCCAGTAAATTTGGGGCAGGGTCGGGGAGCAATCAGCCCCAGCATTTT. Protein sequence: CASKFGAGSGSNQPQHF.

This clone was counted a few times. CDR3 DNA: TGTGCCAGCAGCTTAAGGTCAGGGAACACCGGGGAGCTGTTTTTT. Translation gives CASSLRSGNTGELFF. This sequence joins TRBV7-9 and TRBJ2-2; no definite D call. The length of the CDR3 is 15 residues. Trimming stripped 2 bases from V and 1 base from J, with 8 bases between. CDR1 is SEHNR, CDR2 FQNEAQ, per germline (reference sequence).

The chain carries TRBV29-1 and TRBJ1-2, with 7 bases lining up with TRBD1. This CDR3 has 11 amino acids. Germline V gives CDR1 SQVTM, CDR2 ANQGSEA. With 5 bases clipped from V and 13 bases from J, the junction kept 10 bases outside the gene matches. In nucleotides, the CDR3 is TGCAGCGTTAACGCAGGGGGGGGTCGCACCTTC. It specifies CSVNAGGGRTF.

The CDR3 DNA reads as TGCGCCAGCAGCCAATGGAGCGGAGATTACAATGAGCAGTTCTTC. It codes for CASSQWSGDYNEQFF. This chain uses TRBV4-3 with TRBJ2-1; weak D call: TRBD2 (5 bases). This CDR3 has 15 amino acids. The V gene's germline CDR1 is LGHNA and CDR2 YSLEER. V dropped 2 bases and J dropped 4 bases, with 12 bases sitting between them.

This clone occurred a few times. The chain couples TRBV7-3 to TRBJ2-5; TRBD2 is a possible D gene (6 bases). CDR1 SGHTA and CDR2 FQGTGA come from the germline V gene. This CDR3 contains 16 residues. Trimming took off 5 bases at V and 1 base at J, with 17 bases between the two ends. The CDR3 spells CASSQGDSGPQETQYF. The CDR3 region has the DNA TGTGCCAGCAGCCAAGGGGACTCAGGGCCCCAAGAGACCCAGTACTTC.

This clone was counted only a few times. This sequence joins TRBV4-2 and TRBJ1-2; D may be TRBD1 (6 bases). The CDR3 length is 16 residues. The V gene's germline CDR1 is LGHNA and CDR2 YNFKEQ. The V end lost 0 bases, the J end lost 0 bases, and 11 bases lay between the germline ends. CDR3: CASSQDAGQPNYGYTF. The DNA of the CDR3 is TGTGCCAGCAGCCAAGACGCAGGACAGCCTAACTATGGCTACACCTTC.

This chain joins TRBV7-2 and TRBJ1-3; D gene uncertain. Germline CDR1 reads SGHTA; CDR2 reads FQGNSA. This CDR3 has 13 amino acids. V gave up 5 bases and J gave up 4 bases, with 9 bases separating them. The CDR3 DNA follows: TGTGCCAGCAGCCTAGAAGTGGGAAACACCATATATTTT. The encoded protein is CASSLEVGNTIYF.

The DNA for the CDR3 is TGTGCCAGCAGGCTAGCCAGGTTGAATTCACCCCTCCACTTT. Protein sequence: CASRLARLNSPLHF. The chain employs TRBV2 and TRBJ1-6, with unresolved D. This CDR3 spans 14 amino acids. The V end lost 6 bases, the J end lost 7 bases, and 13 bases lay between the germline ends. The germline V gene encodes CDR1 SNHLY and CDR2 FYNNEI.

Only a few counts were recorded for this clone. The CDR3 protein is CASSILQAALSPLHF. CDR3 nucleotides: TGTGCCAGTAGTATCCTCCAGGCAGCCCTTTCACCCCTCCACTTT. The chain employs TRBV19 and TRBJ1-6; D is unresolved. Germline V gene lookup returns CDR1 LNHDA and CDR2 SQIVND (reference sequence). The CDR3 covers 15 residues. The V and J ends lost 3 bases and 9 bases respectively, with 15 bases between them.

CDR3 in amino acids: CAWDRGLNTEAFF. The CDR3 DNA is TGTGCCTGGGACAGGGGTTTGAACACTGAAGCTTTCTTT. The chain uses TRBV30 and TRBJ1-1; 8 bases agree with TRBD1. Germline V gene data show CDR1 as GTSNPN and CDR2 as SVGIG (reference sequence). This CDR3 region has 13 residues. After removal of 5 bases from V and 0 bases from J, the junction contained 2 bases not matched to a gene.

This clone was detected a few times. The gene calls are TRBV7-9 and TRBJ2-7; D call uncertain. There are 11 residues in the CDR3. Germline CDR1 reads SEHNR; CDR2 reads FQNEAQ (reference sequence). Trimming took off 4 bases at V and 4 bases at J, with 5 bases between the two ends. This CDR3 reads CASSSPYEQYF. The CDR3 DNA reads as TGTGCCAGCAGCTCGCCTTACGAGCAGTACTTC.